The 4 T cell receptor beta chains reported below all come from one sample, sequenced in a study of blood T cell repertoires in COVID-19. Data came from immunoSEQ multiplex PCR; TCRdb stores just in-frame clones and leaves some out. The sample holds over 200,000 clones; 84% are singletons and the top ten take approximately 18%. The specimen sequenced was peripheral blood. The receptors shown here come from a woman older than 75 with active or convalescent COVID-19.

The V call is TRBV11-2, the J call TRBJ2-7; 9 bases map to TRBD2. Germline V lookup: CDR1 SGHAT, CDR2 FQNNGV. The CDR3 is 16 amino acids. The junction had 10 bases not matched to a gene; V was cut back by 5 bases and J by 2 bases. CDR3 sequence reads: CASSPPGGRGTYEQYF. The CDR3 nucleotides read TGTGCCAGCAGCCCCCCCGGCGGGAGGGGAACCTACGAGCAGTACTTC.

The chain joins TRBV6-5 to TRBJ2-7; 10 nucleotides match TRBD2. The CDR3 has 15 amino acids. Unmatched junction bases numbered 4, after V lost 4 bases and J lost 1 base. CDR1 and CDR2 from the germline V gene are MNHEY and SVGAGI. DNA for the CDR3: TGTGCCAGCAGTTCCTGGACTAGCGGTTCCTACGAGCAGTACTTC. This codes for CASSSWTSGSYEQYF.

V usage is TRBV5-1 and J usage is TRBJ2-7; TRBD2 agrees at 8 bases. Germline CDR1 SGHRS, CDR2 YFSETQ. The CDR3 is 15 residues long. Germline trimming cut 7 bases from V and 2 bases from J; bases unmatched to any gene: 11. The chain's CDR3 is CASGLAPGETYEQYF. The DNA of the CDR3 is TGCGCCAGCGGACTAGCTCCAGGAGAGACCTACGAGCAGTACTTC. The whole variable domain, filled in from reference TRBV5-1 and TRBJ2-7, reads KAGVTQTPRYLIKTRGQQVTLSCSPISGHRSVSWYQQTPGQGLQFLFEYFSETQRNKGNFPGRFSGRQFSNSRSEMNVSTLELGDSALYLCASGLAPGETYEQYFGPGTRLTVT.

This rearrangement joins TRBV30 to TRBJ2-5; 14 bases align to TRBD2. Germline values: CDR1 GTSNPN, CDR2 SVGIG (reference sequence). After removal of 7 bases from V and 6 bases from J, the junction contained 13 bases not matched to a gene. The length of the CDR3 is 16 residues. DNA for the CDR3: TGTGCCTACGAGAGGACTAGCGGGAGGTTGCTACAGACCCAGTACTTC. This sequence encodes CAYERTSGRLLQTQYF.